The 14 T cell receptor beta chains in this list originate from one sample, sequenced in a study of T cells in Graves' hyperthyroidism and ophthalmopathy. RNA transcripts yielded amplified TCR beta CDR3 regions. TCR CDR3 regions were first amplified by RT-PCR with HTBI primers. TCRdb ran MiXCR on the multiplex PCR reads and lists one entry per CDR3 protein. The sample has hundreds of thousands of distinct CDR3 sequences; around 20% are singletons. Sequenced: blood. The receptors stem from a man aged 25 to 40 with Graves' ophthalmopathy.

This clonotype was observed a few times. The rearrangement joins TRBV6-1 to TRBJ1-5; D not certain. Trimming took 7 bases from V and 0 from J, leaving 10 bases between them. CDR3 length: 14 residues. Looked up from germline, CDR1 is MNHNS and CDR2 is SASEGT. The CDR3 DNA is TGTGCCAGCAAAAAAAGGAATAGCAATCAGCCCCAGCATTTT. Translating it yields CASKKRNSNQPQHF.

In this sample, this clonotype turned up a few times. The gene calls are TRBV27 and TRBJ2-3; 7 bases match TRBD1. The CDR3 length is 16 residues. J gave up 2 bases and V 5 bases, and 10 bases lay outside the gene matches. Per the germline V gene, CDR1 is MNHEY and CDR2 is SMNVEV (reference sequence). For the CDR3, the DNA is TGTGCCAGCAGTCCACAACAGGGGTGGAACACAGATACGCAGTATTTT. Translated, it gives CASSPQQGWNTDTQYF.

This clonotype was seen only a few times. The genes are TRBV6-2 or TRBV6-3 and TRBJ2-7; a weak D match, TRBD1 (6 bases). Deletions cut 8 bases from V and 6 bases from J, with 11 bases between. Germline loops: CDR1 MNHEY, CDR2 SVGEGT. The CDR3 is 11 residues long. The CDR3 loop reads CASLGGTEQYF. The CDR3 DNA sequence: TGTGCCAGCTTAGGGGGTACCGAGCAGTACTTC.

Remarks on this clonotype: One base away lies a much larger clone, so this may be a sequencing read error. The V and J genes are TRBV5-1 and TRBJ2-7; 7 bases are a match to TRBD1. CDR1 and CDR2 (germline): SGHRS, YFSETQ. CDR3 size: 13 residues. The V segment lost 4 bases and the J segment 7 bases; nucleotides outside the gene matches: 8. Here the CDR3 DNA reads TGCGCCAGCAGCCACGGGACAGTGGGAGAGCAGTACTTC. Its translation: CASSHGTVGEQYF.

The sample holds a few counts of this clonotype. The CDR3 loop reads CASSPGGLAGGYTF. CDR3 nucleotides: TGTGCCAGCTCACCCGGTGGGCTCGCTGGAGGCTACACCTTC. This chain links TRBV18 with TRBJ1-2, with no clear D. Trimming took off 3 bases at V and 8 bases at J, with 16 bases between the two ends. CDR3 length: 14 residues. Germline CDR1 is KGHSH and CDR2 is LQKENI.

This clonotype was counted between two and nine times. V gene TRBV6-1 combines with J gene TRBJ2-5, with D possibly called TRBD1 or TRBD2 (6 bases each). The CDR3 runs 15 residues. The V end was cut by 1 base, the J end by 1 base, with 10 bases between. CDR1 is MNHNS and CDR2 is SASEGT in the germline V gene. The CDR3 loop reads CASSEEGGTQETQYF. CDR3 coding DNA: TGTGCCAGCAGTGAAGAAGGGGGGACCCAAGAGACCCAGTACTTC.

This clonotype was recorded a few times. This chain connects TRBV6-2 or TRBV6-3 to TRBJ1-1, with D maybe TRBD1 (5 bases). The CDR3 length is 15 residues. CDR1 and CDR2 (germline): MNHEY, SVGEGT. V dropped 8 bases and J dropped 6 bases, with 22 bases sitting between them. The CDR3 nucleotides are TGTGCCAGCGATACTGGCGACAGATCGTCGGCTGAAGCTTTCTTT. Protein sequence: CASDTGDRSSAEAFF.

The chain combines TRBV9 with TRBJ2-3; 11 positions agree with TRBD1. The CDR3 loop spans 15 amino acids. Germline-derived CDR1 and CDR2 are SGDLS and YYNGEE. V dropped 1 base and J dropped 7; count of bases not matched to a gene: 5. The CDR3 reads CASSVLGQGGNTQYF. CDR3 DNA: TGTGCCAGCAGCGTATTGGGACAGGGGGGAAATACGCAGTATTTT.

This clonotype came up many times. Here the CDR3 reads CAWRAGPNEKLFF. CDR3 nucleotide sequence: TGTGCCTGGAGGGCAGGGCCTAATGAAAAACTGTTTTTT. The gene calls are TRBV30 and TRBJ1-4; D possibly corresponds to TRBD1 (5 bases). The CDR3 loop spans 13 amino acids. Germline CDR1 reads GTSNPN; CDR2 reads SVGIG (reference sequence). Between the trimmed V and J ends, which lost 3 bases and 3 bases, there was a span of 8 bases.

Remarks on this clonotype: A read error may explain this, as a much larger clone is one base away. The V gene is TRBV7-8, the J gene TRBJ2-1; D might be TRBD2 (6 bases). Germline lookup yields CDR1 SGHVS and CDR2 FQNEAQ. V lost 5 bases and J 9 bases, leaving 20 bases between the germline ends. This CDR3 is built from 15 residues. CDR3 DNA sequence: TGTGCCAGCAGCCAACAACCCGGACTAACCGTTGAGCAGTTCTTC. It yields the protein CASSQQPGLTVEQFF.

The chain employs TRBV9 and TRBJ2-3; TRBD1 agrees at 7 bases. This CDR3 is built from 15 residues. Germline V gene lookup returns CDR1 SGDLS and CDR2 YYNGEE. Trimming took 2 bases from V and 6 from J; bases not matched to a gene: 9. CDR3 residues: CASSVLGQLTDTQYF. The CDR3 region has the DNA TGTGCCAGCAGCGTTCTGGGACAGTTGACCGATACGCAGTATTTT.

In this sample, this clonotype turned up a few times. This chain's CDR3 is CASSLTSDSSYEQYF. In DNA form, the CDR3 reads TGCGCCAGCAGCTTAACTTCGGACAGTTCCTACGAGCAGTACTTC. V usage is TRBV5-1 and J usage is TRBJ2-7; weak D call: TRBD1 (6 bases). The CDR3 is made up of 15 amino acids. Germline loops: CDR1 SGHRS, CDR2 YFSETQ. V was cut by 2 bases and J by 1 base, with 13 bases left in between.

This clonotype has a count of ten or more. The V gene is TRBV11-1, the J gene TRBJ1-1; no reliable D call. The CDR3 extends over 14 amino acids. The germline gives CDR1 SGHAT, CDR2 FQDESV (reference sequence). V was shortened by 1 base and J by 5 bases, with 11 bases between the two germline ends. The CDR3 spells CASSLESVRTEAFF. For the CDR3, the DNA is TGTGCCAGCAGCTTAGAATCGGTTCGGACTGAAGCTTTCTTT. Combining the CDR3 with reference TRBV11-1 and TRBJ1-1 gives the whole variable domain EAEVAQSPRYKITEKSQAVAFWCDPISGHATLYWYRQILGQGPELLVQFQDESVVDDSQLPKDRFSAERLKGVDSTLKIQPAELGDSAMYLCASSLESVRTEAFFGQGTRLTVV.

The gene calls are TRBV10-3 and TRBJ2-1; 9 positions match TRBD1. The germline gives CDR1 ENHRY, CDR2 SYGVKD. Trimming cost V 2 bases and J 0 bases; bases outside gene matches: 5. CDR3 size: 17 residues. The CDR3 DNA is TGTGCCATCAGTGAGCCTACGGACAGGGGCTCCTACAATGAGCAGTTCTTC. It encodes CAISEPTDRGSYNEQFF.